The entry below describes one TCR beta chain. Its antigen remains unidentified. This record comes from a study of T cells in Graves' hyperthyroidism and ophthalmopathy. Study conclusions and caveats: In the blood, most expanded thyroid clonotypes above 0.001 appeared as well.

The CDR3 has 13 amino acids. Germline CDR1 LGHNA, CDR2 YSLEER. J was trimmed by 5 bases and V by 4 bases; bases with no gene match: 4. Graves' hyperthyroidism without ophthalmopathy progression within 18 months was termed stable. The CDR3 regions of TCR beta were amplified from RNA transcripts. When the TCR CDR3 underwent first-round RT-PCR, the HTBI primer set was used. Each CDR3 protein is one row after TCRdb ran MiXCR on the multiplex PCR reads. Found here are about 540,000 distinct CDR3 sequences, about half of them singletons; the top ten hold approximately 8.2%. The sample comprised peripheral blood or thyroid tissue (not recorded which). The rearrangement links TRBV4-3 to TRBJ1-1, with TRBD1 matching 7 bases. The source of this sequence is a woman between 18 and 29 years old with Graves' hyperthyroidism. The CDR3 DNA reads TGCGCCAGCAGCCTCGCGGGACAGACTGAAGCTTTCTTT. It codes for CASSLAGQTEAFF.